The entry below describes one TCR beta chain. The antigen is undetermined. This entry is derived from a study of T cell responses to AZD1222 COVID-19 vaccine. Here immunoSEQ multiplex PCR was the method, and the copy in TCRdb shows in-frame clones only, minus some. The sample records some 120,000 clones, roughly 89% being singletons. Study-wide findings and caveats: There were repertoire samples only from the period after the peak T cell response. It was only six AZD1222 recipients who were seropositive at baseline. The CD4 TCRs associated with vaccination extended across spike and predominated at 160-218 and 743-854.

The germline V and J ends were trimmed by 3 bases and 5 bases, with 11 bases remaining between them. Per the germline V gene, CDR1 is WSHSY and CDR2 is SAAADI. The CDR3 is 14 amino acids. This clonotype was obtained from an adult in good health. The chain links TRBV10-2 to TRBJ1-5, with D possibly TRBD1 on 5 matching bases. This specimen was peripheral blood, taken on day 0 of AZD1222 vaccination. The CDR3 DNA sequence: TGCGCCAGCAGTGAAAATGGGGCTGATCAGCCCCAGCATTTT. Protein sequence: CASSENGADQPQHF.